This T cell receptor (beta chain) was retrieved from a study of siplizumab effects on memory and regulatory T cells. Study conclusions and caveats: Suppressive activity of Tregs proliferating in siplizumab cultures remained unconfirmed. Where siplizumab was present, mappable alloreactive CD4+ clones averaged 68.8% Treg-derived, compared with 25% to 30% in controls. Unstimulated subsets contained matches for only a minor fraction of alloreactive clones. Both greater diversity than memory cells and a major contribution to the alloresponse seemed to characterize naive T cells.

Some clones are missing from TCRdb's copy, which holds only in-frame ones; the method was immunoSEQ multiplex PCR. The data contain more than 85,000 clones, approximately 90% of them seen just once; the ten biggest clones take up roughly 15%. About this clone itself: Antigen unknown.

The sample taken for sequencing was CD4+ T cells sorted from blood. The sequence came from a human donor in good health.

The CDR3 nucleotides are TGCGCCAGCAGTTACGACCAGAGCACCGGGGAGCTGTTTTTT. It encodes CASSYDQSTGELFF. The chain uses TRBV5-1 and TRBJ2-2; D is undetermined. The CDR3 spans 14 residues. Germline V lookup: CDR1 SGHRS, CDR2 YFSETQ. The V gene lost 5 bases and the J gene lost 4 bases, with 12 bases spanning the gap.